The source of this TCR beta chain is a study of OX40 agonist ivuxolimab in advanced cancers. Only in-frame clones appear in the TCRdb table, and some are missing; sequencing was by immunoSEQ multiplex PCR. The sample includes around 60,000 clones, around 80% of them seen just once. Germline V gene data show CDR1 as SGHAT and CDR2 as FQNNGV. Trimming left V 1 base short and J 6 bases short, with 9 bases between. This CDR3 spans 14 amino acids. This chain uses TRBV11-2 with TRBJ2-2, with D possibly TRBD1 on 5 matching bases. The specimen comprised CD4+ or CD8+ T cells sorted from blood, sampled in a trial of the OX40 agonist ivuxolimab. The sequence was collected from an adult with an advanced solid tumor such as melanoma, head and neck, liver or kidney cancer. CDR3 sequence: CASSLVWGAGELFF. In nucleotides, the CDR3 is TGTGCCAGCAGCTTAGTCTGGGGCGCCGGGGAGCTGTTTTTT.